Reported below is one TCR beta chain. Its specific antigen is unknown. No per-base quality is available; no much larger clone lies one base away. TCR CDR3 regions were amplified from genomic DNA by multiplex PCR using the deep immunoSEQ assay. For each cell subset, the extracted genomic DNA was distributed evenly across all wells of several immunoSEQ 96-well plates, and each plate served as one replicate. Each replicate PCR for sorted subsets received about 0.2 ug genomic DNA, equal to about 30,000 T cell genomes. Purified libraries were measured with a Qubit 3.0 fluorometer, size-checked on a Bioanalyzer 2100, and measured again with the KAPA Library Quantification kit. Every immunoSEQ 96-well plate was sequenced on a dedicated single-read 150-cycle Illumina NextSeq 550 flow cell. Per the authors' processing: The immunoSEQ output contained only junctional sequences without quality scores, so filtering could not match that applied to full-length reads. To assign V/J genes and CDR3, sequences were annotated using PyIR, a Python wrapper for IgBLAST v1.9, with IMGT germline references. Reads were removed for weak V/J assignments (E-value above 1e-6), missing CDR3, stop codons, out-of-frame junctions, or ambiguous translated residues. V3J clonotypes were defined as sequences sharing an identical inferred V gene, J gene, and CDR3 amino acid sequence. The percentage overlap between two repertoires was calculated by dividing the number of shared unique clonotypes by the size of the smaller repertoire. RTK rarefaction, the Chao1 estimator, and Recon v2.1 estimates of unobserved clonotypes were used to assess repertoire richness. Generation probabilities were computed with OLGA for all TCRbeta clonotypes obtained by the gDNA method from a handful of donors. The clones in this table, taken by TCRdb from immuneACCESS, are in-frame only. Not every clone is retained; where verified, under half of the shortfall comes from an unresolved V gene, and the cause of the rest is unknown. Clone size and V and J calls were adopted from that table, with D and trimming inferred from the DNA. The sample table records under 1 million clones; approximately 96% of these occur just once. About 0.21% of the sample goes to the ten largest clones.

This sample is part of a study of shared clonotypes between healthy human individuals (dated by TCRdb to about 2020). Study-level background: The cohort comprised a couple of women and a few men aged 18 to 49 years. Per donor, three plates each were used for CD4 naive and CD4 memory, two for CD8 naive, and one for CD8 memory. Blood TCR repertoires of four to six healthy adults were deeply sequenced to estimate repertoire size and the extent of clonotype sharing between individuals. To increase sequencing depth and limit assay-specific biases, TCR repertoire library preparation and sequencing were carried out by different laboratories using diverse techniques. Leukapheresis yielded between about 0.8 and 9.5 billion PBMCs per donor.

Paper-wide results and their limitations: Only blood was sampled, and tissue TCR repertoires likely differ from those in blood. Naive subsets generally had larger estimated clonotype richness than memory subsets. Sharing across several donors was observed for approximately 5% of naive CD4, under 4% of naive CD8, 2% to 2.5% of memory CD4, and roughly 0.4% of memory CD8 clonotypes. Pairwise subsampling indicated that sequencing depth was expected to affect the degree of clonotype sharing among donors. Compared with non-shared clonotypes, the clonotypes found in all four sorted-subset donors had higher generation probabilities. Incomplete sequencing was indicated by rarefaction of sorted-subset datasets, despite the large sequencing depth. Because the study included only a small number of donors, the genetic and exposure-history diversity represented was limited.

Unmatched junction bases come to 8, with V trimmed by 5 bases and J by 4 bases. The CDR3, from cysteine to phenylalanine, totals 15 residues. Left in the record is the CDR3 DNA by itself, 45 bases read in frame from the first base. The germline V gene (reference sequence) supplies CDR1 LNHNV and CDR2 YYDKDF. CD8 naive samples were obtained by positive selection for CCR7 among CD45RO-negative cells, yielding a CD45RA+CCR7+ population from which TemRA cells were excluded. The donors were healthy, HIV-negative adults with no recently reported acute infections or vaccinations. Only Caucasian adults living in Nashville, Tennessee, USA were represented among the donors. After blood collection by leukapheresis, PBMCs were isolated using Ficoll-Histopaque density gradient centrifugation and then cryopreserved in the vapor phase of liquid nitrogen. Purity and quantity of every magnetically sorted T cell population were checked by analytical flow cytometry. Genomic DNA was isolated from each sorted fraction and quantified by UV absorbance on a Nanodrop 2000c.

The receptor was isolated from a man aged 25 to 40 in good health. Sequencing input: naive CD8+ T cells sorted from blood. The sample's cell subset or site label is to be understood as: CD45RA+CCR7+. Recombination joined TRBV15 with TRBJ2-7, with 10 bases in between that match TRBD1. The CDR3 protein sequence reads: CATSGLGQGGYEQYF. The sequenced DNA: TGTGCCACCAGCGGCCTAGGACAGGGGGGGTACGAGCAGTACTTC.